A single sample is the source of the 27 T cell receptor beta chains below, sequenced in a study of cytomegalovirus exposure and HLA in healthy donors. The PCR had 60 Vbeta and 13 Jbeta primers. The repertoire was sequenced with immunoSEQ multiplex PCR; TCRdb's copy has only in-frame clones and lacks some. The sample includes 150,000 to 200,000 clones, over 60% of them seen just once. Sequences were obtained from PBMCs. Source of these receptors: a woman aged 25 to 39 in good health and CMV-seronegative.

The DNA for the CDR3 is TGCGCCAGCAGCCAATACCCTAGCGGGAGCTCCTACGAGCAGTACTTC. Encoded protein: CASSQYPSGSSYEQYF. V and J are TRBV4-3 and TRBJ2-7; TRBD2 aligns across 10 bases. J lost 0 bases, V lost 2 bases, and 4 bases had no gene match. Germline values: CDR1 LGHNA, CDR2 YSLEER. The CDR3 spans 16 residues.

CDR3 in amino acids: CASSRQQAQDEQFF. The DNA of the CDR3 is TGTGCCAGCAGCCGACAACAGGCGCAGGATGAGCAGTTCTTC. The genes are TRBV4-2 and TRBJ2-1, with D maybe TRBD1 (5 bases). Trimming shortened V by 4 bases and J by 8 bases, and 15 bases separated the two germline ends. The length of the CDR3 is 14 residues. CDR1 and CDR2 (germline): LGHNA, YNFKEQ.

A single count supports this clone. CDR3 in amino acids: CSTSLGGITEAFF. Here the CDR3 DNA reads TGCAGCACCTCCCTAGGGGGTATCACTGAAGCTTTCTTT. The chain joins TRBV29-1 to TRBJ1-1; weak D call: TRBD1 (6 bases). Trimming stripped 8 bases from V and 4 bases from J, with 17 bases between. Germline V gives CDR1 SQVTM, CDR2 ANQGSEA. The CDR3 is 13 amino acids.

The V gene is TRBV5-1, the J gene TRBJ2-5, with D uncertain. Trimming took 6 bases from V and 1 from J, leaving 13 bases between them. This CDR3 comprises 14 residues. Germline loops: CDR1 SGHRS, CDR2 YFSETQ. CDR3 sequence reads: CASNLQQIQETQYF. DNA of the CDR3: TGCGCCAGCAATCTACAACAGATCCAAGAGACCCAGTACTTC.

The J gene is TRBJ1-2, the V gene TRBV30; perhaps TRBD1 as D (6 bases). This CDR3 region has 14 residues. Trimming took 0 bases from V and 2 from J, leaving 10 bases between them. From germline, CDR1 is GTSNPN and CDR2 SVGIG (reference sequence). In nucleotides, the CDR3 is TGTGCCTGGAGTGTACAGGGTTTGAACTATGGCTACACCTTC. Amino acid sequence: CAWSVQGLNYGYTF.

V and J are TRBV29-1 and TRBJ1-2; D possibly corresponds to TRBD1 (6 bases). This CDR3 has 12 residues. Germline loops: CDR1 SQVTM, CDR2 ANQGSEA. Deletions cut 5 bases from V and 7 bases from J, with 14 bases between. In DNA form, the CDR3 reads TGCAGCGTTCGGGGGGCGCGGAGTGGCTACACCTTC. Translation gives CSVRGARSGYTF.

The rearrangement links TRBV19 to TRBJ2-2; the match to TRBD1 covers 10 bases. The germline CDR1 and CDR2 sequences are LNHDA and SQIVND (reference sequence). V shed 6 bases, J shed 6 bases, and the junction held 22 bases outside the gene matches. The CDR3 is 20 amino acids. CDR3 nucleotides: TGTGCCAGTAGACACCGGGACAGGGGAATAGAACTCGAACTTTCCGGGGAGCTGTTTTTT. It yields the protein CASRHRDRGIELELSGELFF. Full variable domain (remainder filled in from reference TRBV19 and TRBJ2-2): DGGITQSPKYLFRKEGQNVTLSCEQNLNHDAMYWYRQDPGQGLRLIYYSQIVNDFQKGDIAEGYSVSREKKESFPLTVTSAQKNPTAFYLCASRHRDRGIELELSGELFFGEGSRLTVL.

The chain joins TRBV4-2 to TRBJ2-1, with TRBD2 identical over 8 bases. The CDR3 is 17 residues long. V lost 4 bases and J lost 7; bases outside the gene matches: 15. Germline V gene data show CDR1 as LGHNA and CDR2 as YNFKEQ. The CDR3 DNA reads as TGTGCCAGCAGCCTTTCCAGTAGCGGGGTGCAGGGTAATGAGCAGTTCTTC. This sequence encodes CASSLSSSGVQGNEQFF.

J is TRBJ2-6 and V is TRBV5-1; TRBD2 might be the D (6 bases). Between the trimmed V and J ends, which lost 0 bases and 2 bases, there was a span of 9 bases. Germline lookup yields CDR1 SGHRS and CDR2 YFSETQ. There are 16 residues in the CDR3. The CDR3 DNA sequence: TGCGCCAGCAGCTTGGGGTCGGGAGCTGGGGCCAACGTCCTGACTTTC. This gives the protein CASSLGSGAGANVLTF.

The chain uses TRBV6-5 and TRBJ2-2; D unclear. Germline V gene sequence: CDR1 MNHEY, CDR2 SVGAGI. This CDR3 has 16 residues. Trimming took 0 bases from V and 0 from J, leaving 8 bases between them. CDR3 in amino acids: CASSYSMGANTGELFF. DNA of the CDR3: TGTGCCAGCAGTTACTCGATGGGCGCGAACACCGGGGAGCTGTTTTTT.

This rearrangement joins TRBV10-3 to TRBJ2-2, with D perhaps matching TRBD1 (6 bases). Germline loops: CDR1 ENHRY, CDR2 SYGVKD. This CDR3 has 15 residues. V was shortened by 5 bases and J by 1 base, with 11 bases between the two germline ends. The CDR3 here is CAISPHRENTGELFF. In DNA, the CDR3 is TGTGCCATCAGTCCCCACAGGGAGAACACCGGGGAGCTGTTTTTT.

This clone was detected only once. The V gene is TRBV4-2, the J gene TRBJ1-1, with D hard to call. The length of the CDR3 is 11 residues. Trimming cost V 8 bases and J 5 bases, with 9 bases left between them. Per the germline V gene, CDR1 is LGHNA and CDR2 is YNFKEQ. In DNA, the CDR3 is TGTGCCAGCTCGGCGGGGACTGAAGCTTTCTTT. This encodes CASSAGTEAFF.

This rearrangement joins TRBV4-1 to TRBJ2-1; the D gene is possibly TRBD2 (6 bases). The CDR3 spans 13 residues. From germline, CDR1 is MGHRA and CDR2 YSYEKL. The V and J ends lost 1 base and 8 bases respectively, with 9 bases between them. The CDR3 DNA sequence: TGCGCCAGCAGCCAAGTATGGGAGGATGAGCAGTTCTTC. Its protein product is CASSQVWEDEQFF.

J is TRBJ2-3 and V is TRBV2; D remains ambiguous. This CDR3 is 11 amino acids long. V was clipped by 5 bases and J by 7 bases, with 7 bases between them. In germline, CDR1 is SNHLY, CDR2 FYNNEI. CDR3 region: CASSQLYTQYF. The CDR3 DNA sequence: TGTGCCAGCAGTCAATTGTATACGCAGTATTTT.

The J gene is TRBJ2-1, the V gene TRBV11-2; tentative D call: TRBD2 (6 bases). Trimming removed 4 bases at V and 5 bases at J, with 18 bases between. The CDR3 has 16 amino acids. Germline V lookup: CDR1 SGHAT, CDR2 FQNNGV. The CDR3 DNA sequence: TGTGCCAGCAGCTCAAGTCGCGCGGGGCTTCACAATGAGCAGTTCTTC. This encodes CASSSSRAGLHNEQFF.

The chain recombines TRBV7-2 with TRBJ2-7; 7 bases map to TRBD2. From germline, CDR1 is SGHTA and CDR2 FQGNSA. The CDR3 contains 18 residues. With V trimmed by 5 bases and J by 4 bases, 20 bases remained unmatched. The CDR3 region is CASSTRGRGGRSGYEQYF. The CDR3 DNA reads TGTGCCAGCAGCACTAGAGGGAGGGGCGGGAGAAGCGGGTACGAGCAGTACTTC.

The V and J genes are TRBV9 and TRBJ2-3, with D tentatively TRBD2 (5 bases). Looked up from germline, CDR1 is SGDLS and CDR2 is YYNGEE. V was trimmed by 0 bases and J by 2 bases, leaving 16 bases between them. The CDR3 loop spans 17 amino acids. The CDR3 DNA sequence: TGTGCCAGCAGCGTAGATCATCTAGCCGGGTTCACAGATACGCAGTATTTT. This gives the protein CASSVDHLAGFTDTQYF.

The V and J genes are TRBV7-2 and TRBJ1-2; possible D gene TRBD1, 6 bases. The germline CDR1 and CDR2 sequences are SGHTA and FQGNSA. V dropped 5 bases and J dropped 7 bases, with 23 bases sitting between them. The CDR3 loop spans 16 amino acids. CDR3 in amino acids: CASSQSLDSTLPGYTF. DNA of the CDR3: TGTGCCAGCAGCCAAAGTTTGGACAGCACCTTACCTGGCTACACCTTC.

The rearrangement links TRBV11-2 to TRBJ2-1, with 15 positions matching TRBD2. The CDR3 length is 18 residues. The junction had 13 bases not matched to a gene; V was cut back by 4 bases and J by 9 bases. CDR1 is SGHAT and CDR2 is FQNNGV in the germline V gene. Here the CDR3 DNA reads TGTGCCAGCAGCTACTACCGGACTAGCGGGAGGGCCACAGGTGAGCAGTTCTTC. Its protein product is CASSYYRTSGRATGEQFF.

V is TRBV15 and J is TRBJ1-4, with D tentatively TRBD1 (6 bases). Germline CDR1 LNHNV, CDR2 YYDKDF (reference sequence). This CDR3 has 16 amino acids. Trimming took 6 bases from V and 7 from J, leaving 21 bases between them. The CDR3 here is CATRDPRGAGSEKLFF. CDR3 coding DNA: TGTGCCACCAGAGACCCCCGGGGGGCTGGTAGTGAAAAACTGTTTTTT. The whole variable domain, remainder taken from reference TRBV15 and TRBJ1-4, is DAMVIQNPRYQVTQFGKPVTLSCSQTLNHNVMYWYQQKSSQAPKLLFHYYDKDFNNEADTPDNFQSRRPNTSFCFLDIRSPGLGDTAMYLCATRDPRGAGSEKLFFGSGTQLSVL.

The chain carries TRBV25-1 and TRBJ1-2; TRBD1 might be the D (5 bases). Trimming took 8 bases from V and 7 from J, leaving 17 bases between them. The CDR3 sequence is 13 residues long. Germline-derived CDR1 and CDR2 are MGHDK and SYGVNS. CDR3 in amino acids: CASGTGRSFGYTF. The CDR3 DNA follows: TGTGCCAGCGGGACCGGGAGGTCGTTTGGCTACACCTTC.

The rearrangement uses TRBV4-2 and TRBJ1-3; D not resolved. Trimming left V 2 bases short and J 0 bases short, with 14 bases between. The CDR3 runs to 17 residues. Germline assignment: CDR1 LGHNA and CDR2 YNFKEQ. CDR3 coding DNA: TGTGCCAGCAGCCAACCTCAGGTTTTGTTCTCTGGAAACACCATATATTTT. It codes for CASSQPQVLFSGNTIYF.

V is TRBV7-9 and J is TRBJ2-1, with 10 bases fitting TRBD1. The CDR3 spans 18 residues. The germline gives CDR1 SEHNR, CDR2 FQNEAQ (reference sequence). Trimming at V came to 5 bases and at J to 0 bases, leaving 10 bases not matched to a gene. CDR3 residues: CASSLPGQGSSSYNEQFF. CDR3 DNA: TGTGCCAGCAGCCTACCGGGACAGGGGTCCAGCTCCTACAATGAGCAGTTCTTC.

This clone was counted only a few times. The chain joins TRBV29-1 to TRBJ1-4; TRBD1 agrees at 10 bases. Losses at the gene ends were 6 bases for V and 0 bases for J; bases not matched to a gene: 4. This CDR3 region has 15 residues. Per germline, CDR1 SQVTM and CDR2 ANQGSEA. CDR3 sequence (DNA): TGCAGCGTAAAGACAGGGGGCGCAACTAATGAAAAACTGTTTTTT. Amino acid sequence: CSVKTGGATNEKLFF.

The chain employs TRBV28 and TRBJ1-1, with D perhaps TRBD1 (5 bases). The V gene lost 2 bases and the J gene lost 3 bases, with 13 bases spanning the gap. The V gene's germline CDR1 is MDHEN and CDR2 SYDVKM. The CDR3 length is 15 residues. In DNA form, the CDR3 reads TGTGCCAGCAGTTTAGGGGCGGGAGGATACACTGAAGCTTTCTTT. The encoded protein is CASSLGAGGYTEAFF. Full variable domain (remainder filled in from reference TRBV28 and TRBJ1-1): DVKVTQSSRYLVKRTGEKVFLECVQDMDHENMFWYRQDPGLGLRLIYFSYDVKMKEKGDIPEGYSVSREKKERFSLILESASTNQTSMYLCASSLGAGGYTEAFFGQGTRLTVV.

This clone was counted between two and nine times. The CDR3 is CASSLLAGRDGYTF. CDR3 nucleotides: TGTGCCAGCAGCTTACTGGCAGGGAGGGATGGCTACACCTTC. The rearrangement uses TRBV7-8 and TRBJ1-2, with TRBD1 as a possible D gene (5 bases). The V gene lost 2 bases and the J gene lost 6 bases, with 13 bases spanning the gap. This CDR3 contains 14 residues. Germline V gene lookup returns CDR1 SGHVS and CDR2 FQNEAQ. Full variable domain (rest looked up from reference TRBV7-8 and TRBJ1-2): GAGVSQSPRYKVAKRGQDVALRCDPISGHVSLFWYQQALGQGPEFLTYFQNEAQLDKSGLPSDRFFAERPEGSVSTLKIQRTQQEDSAVYLCASSLLAGRDGYTFGSGTRLTVV.

This chain links TRBV7-3 with TRBJ1-3; no clear D. Germline V gene lookup returns CDR1 SGHTA and CDR2 FQGTGA. V gave up 5 bases and J gave up 1 base, with 15 bases separating them. The CDR3 consists of 16 residues. CDR3 loop: CASSPHQAGSGNTIYF. DNA for the CDR3: TGTGCCAGCAGCCCCCATCAAGCGGGATCTGGAAACACCATATATTTT.